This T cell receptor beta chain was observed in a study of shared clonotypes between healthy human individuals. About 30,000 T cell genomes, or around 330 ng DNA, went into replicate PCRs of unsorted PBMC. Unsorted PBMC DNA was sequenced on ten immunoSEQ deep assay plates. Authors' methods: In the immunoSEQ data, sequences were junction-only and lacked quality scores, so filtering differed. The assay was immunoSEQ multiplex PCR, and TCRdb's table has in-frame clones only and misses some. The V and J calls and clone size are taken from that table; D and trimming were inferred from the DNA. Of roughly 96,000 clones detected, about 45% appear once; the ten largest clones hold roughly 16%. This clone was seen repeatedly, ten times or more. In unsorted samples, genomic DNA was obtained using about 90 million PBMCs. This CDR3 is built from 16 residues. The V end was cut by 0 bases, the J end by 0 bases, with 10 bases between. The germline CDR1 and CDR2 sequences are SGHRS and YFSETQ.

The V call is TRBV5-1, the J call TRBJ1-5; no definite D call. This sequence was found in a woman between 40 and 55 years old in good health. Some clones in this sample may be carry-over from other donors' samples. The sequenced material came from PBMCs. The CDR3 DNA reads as TGCGCCAGCAGCTTGGGTGGCGGCTATAGCAATCAGCCCCAGCATTTT. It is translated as CASSLGGGYSNQPQHF.